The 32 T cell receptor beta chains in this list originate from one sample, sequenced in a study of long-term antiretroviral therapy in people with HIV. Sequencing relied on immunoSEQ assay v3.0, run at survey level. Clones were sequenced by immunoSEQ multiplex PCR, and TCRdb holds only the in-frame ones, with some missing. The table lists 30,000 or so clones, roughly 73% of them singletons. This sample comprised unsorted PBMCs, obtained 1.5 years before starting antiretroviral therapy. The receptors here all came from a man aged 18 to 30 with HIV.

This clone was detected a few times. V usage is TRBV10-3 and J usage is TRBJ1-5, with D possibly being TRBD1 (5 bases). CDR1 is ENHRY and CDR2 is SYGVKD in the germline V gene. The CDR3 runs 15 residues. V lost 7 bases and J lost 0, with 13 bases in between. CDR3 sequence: CAIIGTDFSNQPQHF. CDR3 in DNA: TGTGCCATCATCGGGACGGACTTTAGCAATCAGCCCCAGCATTTT.

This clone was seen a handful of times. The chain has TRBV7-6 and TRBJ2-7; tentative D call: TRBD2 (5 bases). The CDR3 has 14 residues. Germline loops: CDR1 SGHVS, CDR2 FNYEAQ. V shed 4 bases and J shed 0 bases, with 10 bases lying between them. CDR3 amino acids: CASSSLDGSYEQYF. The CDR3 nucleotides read TGTGCCAGCAGCTCACTAGATGGCTCCTACGAGCAGTACTTC. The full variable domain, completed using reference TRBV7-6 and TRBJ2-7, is GAGVSQSPRYKVTKRGQDVALRCDPISGHVSLYWYRQALGQGPEFLTYFNYEAQQDKSGLPNDRFSAERPEGSISTLTIQRTEQRDSAMYRCASSSLDGSYEQYFGPGTRLTVT.

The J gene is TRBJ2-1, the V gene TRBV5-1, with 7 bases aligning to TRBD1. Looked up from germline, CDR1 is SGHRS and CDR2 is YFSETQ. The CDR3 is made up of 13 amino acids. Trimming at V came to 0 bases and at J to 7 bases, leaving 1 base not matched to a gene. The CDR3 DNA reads TGCGCCAGCAGCTTGGGACAGGGAAATGAGCAGTTCTTC. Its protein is CASSLGQGNEQFF.

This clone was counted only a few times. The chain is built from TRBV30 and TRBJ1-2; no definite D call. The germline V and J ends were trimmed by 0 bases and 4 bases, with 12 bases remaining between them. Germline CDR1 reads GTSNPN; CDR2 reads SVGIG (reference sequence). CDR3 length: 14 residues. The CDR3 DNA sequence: TGTGCCTGGAGTGTCCTGGGCCGGCGCTATGGCTACACCTTC. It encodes CAWSVLGRRYGYTF.

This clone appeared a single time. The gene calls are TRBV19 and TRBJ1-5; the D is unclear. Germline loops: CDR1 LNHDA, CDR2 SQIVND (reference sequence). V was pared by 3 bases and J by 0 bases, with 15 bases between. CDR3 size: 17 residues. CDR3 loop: CASSMFGRLNSNQPQHF. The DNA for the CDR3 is TGTGCCAGTAGTATGTTCGGACGTTTAAATAGCAATCAGCCCCAGCATTTT.

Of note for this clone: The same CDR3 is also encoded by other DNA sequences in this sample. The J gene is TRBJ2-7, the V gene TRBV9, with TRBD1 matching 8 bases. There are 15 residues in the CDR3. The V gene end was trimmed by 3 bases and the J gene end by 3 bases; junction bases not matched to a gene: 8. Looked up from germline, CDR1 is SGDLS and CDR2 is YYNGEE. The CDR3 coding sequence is TGTGCCAGCAGCGCGGGACAGGCGCCGTACTACGAGCAGTACTTC. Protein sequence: CASSAGQAPYYEQYF.

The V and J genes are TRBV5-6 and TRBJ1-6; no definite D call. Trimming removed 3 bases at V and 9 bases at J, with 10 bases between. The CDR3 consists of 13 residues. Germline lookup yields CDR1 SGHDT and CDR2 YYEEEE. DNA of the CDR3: TGTGCCAGCAGCTCGCAGAGTAGTTCACCCCTCCACTTT. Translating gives CASSSQSSSPLHF.

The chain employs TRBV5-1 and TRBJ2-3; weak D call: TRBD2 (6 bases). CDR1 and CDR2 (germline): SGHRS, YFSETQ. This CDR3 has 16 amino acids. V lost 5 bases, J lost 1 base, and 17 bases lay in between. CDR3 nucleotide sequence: TGCGCCAGCAGTCGACGGGGGATGGGGGGCACAGATACGCAGTATTTT. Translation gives CASSRRGMGGTDTQYF.

CDR3 loop: CASSLVSGGRSGNTIYF. The CDR3 DNA follows: TGCGCCAGCAGCTTGGTTTCAGGGGGCCGCTCTGGAAACACCATATATTTT. The gene calls are TRBV5-1 and TRBJ1-3; 8 bases match TRBD1. CDR3 length: 17 amino acids. The germline V gene encodes CDR1 SGHRS and CDR2 YFSETQ. The V gene end was trimmed by 0 bases and the J gene end by 0 bases; junction bases not matched to a gene: 5. The entire variable domain, with the rest obtained from reference TRBV5-1 and TRBJ1-3, is as follows: KAGVTQTPRYLIKTRGQQVTLSCSPISGHRSVSWYQQTPGQGLQFLFEYFSETQRNKGNFPGRFSGRQFSNSRSEMNVSTLELGDSALYLCASSLVSGGRSGNTIYFGEGSWLTVV.

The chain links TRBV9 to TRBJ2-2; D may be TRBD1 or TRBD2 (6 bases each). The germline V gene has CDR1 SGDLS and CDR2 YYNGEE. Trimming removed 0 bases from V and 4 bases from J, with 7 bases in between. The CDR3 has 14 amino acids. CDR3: CASSVAGATGELFF. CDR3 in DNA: TGTGCCAGCAGCGTAGCGGGGGCCACCGGGGAGCTGTTTTTT. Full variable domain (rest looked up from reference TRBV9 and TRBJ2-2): DSGVTQTPKHLITATGQRVTLRCSPRSGDLSVYWYQQSLDQGLQFLIQYYNGEERAKGNILERFSAQQFPDLHSELNLSSLELGDSALYFCASSVAGATGELFFGEGSRLTVL.

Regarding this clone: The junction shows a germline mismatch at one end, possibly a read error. CDR3 region: CASSLRAGGVYEQYF. DNA for the CDR3: TGTGCTAGCAGCCTCAGGGCAGGGGGGGTCTACGAGCAGTACTTC. This chain joins TRBV7-7 and TRBJ2-7; tentatively, D is TRBD1 or TRBD2 (7 bases each). CDR1 is SSHAT, CDR2 FNYEAQ, per germline (reference sequence). The CDR3 totals 15 residues.

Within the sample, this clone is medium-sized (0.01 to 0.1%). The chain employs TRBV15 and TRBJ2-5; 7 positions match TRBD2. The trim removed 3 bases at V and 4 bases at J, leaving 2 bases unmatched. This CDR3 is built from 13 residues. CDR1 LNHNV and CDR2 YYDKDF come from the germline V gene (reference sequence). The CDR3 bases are TGTGCCACCAGCAGTATAGCGGGAGAGACCCAGTACTTC. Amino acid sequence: CATSSIAGETQYF. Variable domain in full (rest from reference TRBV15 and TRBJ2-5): DAMVIQNPRYQVTQFGKPVTLSCSQTLNHNVMYWYQQKSSQAPKLLFHYYDKDFNNEADTPDNFQSRRPNTSFCFLDIRSPGLGDTAMYLCATSSIAGETQYFGPGTRLLVL.

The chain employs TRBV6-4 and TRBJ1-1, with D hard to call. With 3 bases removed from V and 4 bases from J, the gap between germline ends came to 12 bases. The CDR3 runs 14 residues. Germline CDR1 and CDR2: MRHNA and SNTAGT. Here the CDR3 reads CASSELLKGTEAFF. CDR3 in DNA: TGTGCCAGCAGTGAACTTCTCAAGGGCACTGAAGCTTTCTTT.

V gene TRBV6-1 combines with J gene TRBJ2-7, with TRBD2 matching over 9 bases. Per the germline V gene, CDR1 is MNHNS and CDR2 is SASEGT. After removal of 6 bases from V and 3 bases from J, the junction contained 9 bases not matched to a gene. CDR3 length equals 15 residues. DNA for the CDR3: TGTGCCAGCAGGCCCCAGCTAGCGGGACACTACGAGCAGTACTTC. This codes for CASRPQLAGHYEQYF.

The CDR3 sequence is CASSMGQGYTEAFF. CDR3 in DNA: TGTGCCAGTAGTATGGGACAGGGGTACACTGAAGCTTTCTTT. The chain carries TRBV19 and TRBJ1-1; 10 bases are a match to TRBD1. The CDR3 runs 14 residues. Losses at the gene ends were 3 bases for V and 3 bases for J; bases not matched to a gene: 1. The V gene's germline CDR1 is LNHDA and CDR2 SQIVND (reference sequence).

For the CDR3, the DNA is TGTGCCAGCAGCTTAGACGCCGGGGGGAACAATGAGCAGTTCTTC. This encodes CASSLDAGGNNEQFF. This rearrangement joins TRBV11-2 to TRBJ2-1; 7 bases match TRBD2. The CDR3 length is 15 residues. With V trimmed by 0 bases and J by 5 bases, 4 bases remained unmatched. Germline CDR1 is SGHAT and CDR2 is FQNNGV.

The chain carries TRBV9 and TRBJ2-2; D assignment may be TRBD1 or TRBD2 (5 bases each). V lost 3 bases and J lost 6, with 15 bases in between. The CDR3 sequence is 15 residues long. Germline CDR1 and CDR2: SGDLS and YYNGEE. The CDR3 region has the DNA TGTGCCAGCAGCGCCAGGGACCTTCATCCCGGGGAGCTGTTTTTT. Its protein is CASSARDLHPGELFF. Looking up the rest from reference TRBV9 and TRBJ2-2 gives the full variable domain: DSGVTQTPKHLITATGQRVTLRCSPRSGDLSVYWYQQSLDQGLQFLIQYYNGEERAKGNILERFSAQQFPDLHSELNLSSLELGDSALYFCASSARDLHPGELFFGEGSRLTVL.

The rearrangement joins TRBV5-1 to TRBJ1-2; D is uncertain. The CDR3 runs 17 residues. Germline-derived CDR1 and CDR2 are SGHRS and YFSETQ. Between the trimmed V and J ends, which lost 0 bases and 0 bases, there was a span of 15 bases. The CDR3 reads CASSLATDGLANYGYTF. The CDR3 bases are TGCGCCAGCAGCTTGGCCACGGACGGCCTAGCTAACTATGGCTACACCTTC.

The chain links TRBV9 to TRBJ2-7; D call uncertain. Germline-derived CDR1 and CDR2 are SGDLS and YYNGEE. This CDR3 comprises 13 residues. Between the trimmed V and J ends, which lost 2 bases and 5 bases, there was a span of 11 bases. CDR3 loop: CASSVDPGNEQYF. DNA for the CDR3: TGTGCCAGCAGCGTGGACCCTGGGAACGAGCAGTACTTC.

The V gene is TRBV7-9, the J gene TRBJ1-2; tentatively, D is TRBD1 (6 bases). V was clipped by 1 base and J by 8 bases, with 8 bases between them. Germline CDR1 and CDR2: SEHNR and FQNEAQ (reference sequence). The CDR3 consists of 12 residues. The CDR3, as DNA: TGTGCCAGCAGCTTAGGGGGGCTAGGCTACACCTTC. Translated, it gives CASSLGGLGYTF.

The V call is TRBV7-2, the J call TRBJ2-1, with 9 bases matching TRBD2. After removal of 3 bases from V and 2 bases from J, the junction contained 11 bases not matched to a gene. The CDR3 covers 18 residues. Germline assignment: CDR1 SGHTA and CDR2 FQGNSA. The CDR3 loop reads CASSFLPSAGGPYNEQFF. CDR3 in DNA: TGTGCCAGCAGCTTTTTGCCCTCTGCGGGGGGGCCCTACAATGAGCAGTTCTTC.

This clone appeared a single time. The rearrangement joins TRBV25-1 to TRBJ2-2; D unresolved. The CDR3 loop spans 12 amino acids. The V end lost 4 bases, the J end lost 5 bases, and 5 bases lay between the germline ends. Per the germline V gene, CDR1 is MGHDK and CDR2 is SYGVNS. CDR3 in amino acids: CASSAATGELFF. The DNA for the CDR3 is TGTGCCAGCAGTGCCGCAACCGGGGAGCTGTTTTTT.

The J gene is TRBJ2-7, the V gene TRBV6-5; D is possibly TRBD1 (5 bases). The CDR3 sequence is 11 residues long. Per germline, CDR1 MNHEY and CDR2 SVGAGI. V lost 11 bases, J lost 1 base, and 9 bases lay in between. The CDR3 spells CAVGQSYEQYF. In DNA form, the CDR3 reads TGTGCCGTGGGGCAGTCCTACGAGCAGTACTTC.

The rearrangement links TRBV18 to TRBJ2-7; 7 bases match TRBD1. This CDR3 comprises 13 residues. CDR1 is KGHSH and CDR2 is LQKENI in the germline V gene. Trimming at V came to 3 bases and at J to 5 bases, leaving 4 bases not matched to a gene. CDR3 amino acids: CASSPSGGNEQYF. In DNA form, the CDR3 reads TGTGCCAGCTCACCGTCAGGGGGAAACGAGCAGTACTTC.

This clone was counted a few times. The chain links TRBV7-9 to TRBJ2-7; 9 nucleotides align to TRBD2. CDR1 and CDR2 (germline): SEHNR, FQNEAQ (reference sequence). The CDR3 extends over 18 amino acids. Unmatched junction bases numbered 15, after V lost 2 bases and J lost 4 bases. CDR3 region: CASSLYSMASGVKYEQYF. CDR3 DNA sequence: TGTGCCAGCAGCTTATATAGCATGGCTAGCGGGGTCAAGTACGAGCAGTACTTC.

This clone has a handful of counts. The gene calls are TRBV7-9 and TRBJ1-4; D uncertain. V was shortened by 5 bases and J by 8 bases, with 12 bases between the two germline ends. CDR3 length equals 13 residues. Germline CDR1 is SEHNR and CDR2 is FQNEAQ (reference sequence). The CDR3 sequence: CASSIGYGEKLFF. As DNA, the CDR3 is TGTGCCAGCAGCATAGGGTACGGGGAAAAACTGTTTTTT.

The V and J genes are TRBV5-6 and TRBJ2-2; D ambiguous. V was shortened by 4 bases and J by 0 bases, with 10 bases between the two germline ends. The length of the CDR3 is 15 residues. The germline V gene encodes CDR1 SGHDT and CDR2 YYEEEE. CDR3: CASSRVSSNTGELFF. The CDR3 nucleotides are TGTGCCAGCAGCCGCGTGTCTTCGAACACCGGGGAGCTGTTTTTT.

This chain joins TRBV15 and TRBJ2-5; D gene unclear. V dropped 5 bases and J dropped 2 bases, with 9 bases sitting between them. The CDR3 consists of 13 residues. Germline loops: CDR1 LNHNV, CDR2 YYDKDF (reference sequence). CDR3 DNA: TGTGCCACCAGCGTCTCCATTCAAGAGACCCAGTACTTC. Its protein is CATSVSIQETQYF.

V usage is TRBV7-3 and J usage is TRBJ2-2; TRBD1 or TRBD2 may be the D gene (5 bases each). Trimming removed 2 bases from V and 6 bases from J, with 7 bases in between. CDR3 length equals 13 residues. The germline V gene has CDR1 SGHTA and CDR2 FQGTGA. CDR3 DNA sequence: TGTGCCAGCAGCTTAGTGGGGGCCGGGGAGCTGTTTTTT. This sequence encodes CASSLVGAGELFF.

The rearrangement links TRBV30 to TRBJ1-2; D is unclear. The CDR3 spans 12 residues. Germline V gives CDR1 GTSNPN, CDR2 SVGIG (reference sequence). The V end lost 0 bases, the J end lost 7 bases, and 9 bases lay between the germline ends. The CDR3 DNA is TGTGCCTGGAGTGTTAGCGAGGGTGGCTACACCTTC. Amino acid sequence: CAWSVSEGGYTF.

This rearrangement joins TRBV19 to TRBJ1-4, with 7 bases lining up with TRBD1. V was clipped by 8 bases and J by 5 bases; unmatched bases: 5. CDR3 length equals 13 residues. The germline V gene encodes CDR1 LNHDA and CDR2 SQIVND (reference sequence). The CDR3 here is CASVSRGNEKLFF. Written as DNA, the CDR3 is TGTGCCAGTGTTAGCAGGGGGAATGAAAAACTGTTTTTT.

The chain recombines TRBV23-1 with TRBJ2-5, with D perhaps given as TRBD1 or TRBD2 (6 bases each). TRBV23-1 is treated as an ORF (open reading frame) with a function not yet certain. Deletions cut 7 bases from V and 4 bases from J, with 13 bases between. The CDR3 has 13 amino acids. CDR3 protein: CASIRGRGETQYF. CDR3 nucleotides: TGCGCCAGCATCCGGGGGCGGGGAGAGACCCAGTACTTC.